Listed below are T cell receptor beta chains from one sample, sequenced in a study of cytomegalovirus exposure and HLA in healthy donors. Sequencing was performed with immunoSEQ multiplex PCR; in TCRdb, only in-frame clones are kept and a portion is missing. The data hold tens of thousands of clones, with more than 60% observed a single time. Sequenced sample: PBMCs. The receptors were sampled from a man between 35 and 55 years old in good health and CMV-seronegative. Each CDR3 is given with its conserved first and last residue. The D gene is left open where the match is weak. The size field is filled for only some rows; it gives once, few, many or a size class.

CDR3: CASIDTTGDGYTF
DNA: TGCGCCAGCATCGATACGACAGGGGATGGCTACACCTTC
length: 13
J: TRBJ1-2
size: .
D: TRBD1
V: TRBV5-1

CDR3: CASTSLAGSTGELFF
DNA: TGTGCCAGTACCAGTCTAGCGGGTAGCACCGGGGAGCTGTTTTTT
length: 15
J: TRBJ2-2
size: .
D: TRBD2
V: TRBV19

CDR3: CASSALAADSYNEQFF
DNA: TGTGCCAGCAGCGCCCTAGCGGCCGACTCCTACAATGAGCAGTTCTTC
length: 16
J: TRBJ2-1
size: few
D: TRBD2
V: TRBV5-6

CDR3: CASRLVWTSGRSFSGETQYF
DNA: TGTGCAAGTCGCTTAGTGTGGACTAGCGGGAGGAGTTTTTCTGGAGAGACCCAGTACTTC
length: 20
J: TRBJ2-5
size: once
D: .
V: TRBV12-2

CDR3: CASSIRQRANYGYTF
DNA: TGTGCCAGCAGCATCCGACAGAGAGCTAACTATGGCTACACCTTC
length: 15
J: TRBJ1-2
size: .
D: .
V: TRBV7-2

CDR3: CASSLYSDSGANGLTF
DNA: TGTGCCAGCAGTTTATACAGTGACTCTGGGGCCAACGGCCTGACTTTC
length: 16
J: TRBJ2-6
size: .
D: .
V: TRBV27

CDR3: CASRGTGSSYEQYF
DNA: TGTGCCAGCAGGGGGACAGGGAGCTCCTACGAGCAGTACTTC
length: 14
J: TRBJ2-7
size: .
D: TRBD1
V: TRBV2

CDR3: CASSSPPGEAFF
DNA: TGTGCCAGCAGTTCCCCCCCAGGTGAAGCTTTCTTT
length: 12
J: TRBJ1-1
size: .
D: .
V: TRBV28

CDR3: CASSRAGESGNQPQHF
DNA: TGTGCCAGCTCCAGGGCAGGGGAGTCGGGCAATCAGCCCCAGCATTTT
length: 16
J: TRBJ1-5
size: .
D: .
V: TRBV18

CDR3: CASSLYLTGQETQYF
DNA: TGTGCCAGCAGCTTGTACCTTACAGGGCAAGAGACCCAGTACTTC
length: 15
J: TRBJ2-5
size: once
D: .
V: TRBV5-6

CDR3: CASFHGQGAPNEQFF
DNA: TGTGCCAGCTTTCATGGACAGGGGGCCCCCAATGAGCAGTTCTTC
length: 15
J: TRBJ2-1
size: .
D: TRBD1
V: TRBV6-6

CDR3: CASSPRTRLAGNTGELFF
DNA: TGCGCCAGCAGCCCCCGGACAAGACTAGCGGGGAACACCGGGGAGCTGTTTTTT
length: 18
J: TRBJ2-2
size: .
D: TRBD2
V: TRBV4-1

CDR3: CASEEDGRVDTQYF
DNA: TGTGCCAGCGAGGAGGACGGGCGGGTAGATACGCAGTATTTT
length: 14
J: TRBJ2-3
size: .
D: .
V: TRBV28

CDR3: CAWTNSGVEAFF
DNA: TGTGCCTGGACCAATTCAGGGGTTGAAGCTTTCTTT
length: 12
J: TRBJ1-1
size: .
D: .
V: TRBV30

CDR3: CASSLWGGWVTNEKLFF
DNA: TGTGCCAGCAGTTTATGGGGAGGGTGGGTGACTAATGAAAAACTGTTTTTT
length: 17
J: TRBJ1-4
size: .
D: .
V: TRBV28

CDR3: CASKEGGTNTGELFF
DNA: TGTGCCAGCAAAGAAGGAGGGACGAACACCGGGGAGCTGTTTTTT
length: 15
J: TRBJ2-2
size: .
D: .
V: TRBV28

CDR3: CASSLRQGGNSYEQYF
DNA: TGCGCCAGCAGCTTGAGACAGGGTGGCAATTCCTACGAGCAGTACTTC
length: 16
J: TRBJ2-7
size: once
D: TRBD1
V: TRBV5-1

CDR3: CASSFRLENTGELFF
DNA: TGTGCCAGCAGTTTTCGGCTAGAGAACACCGGGGAGCTGTTTTTT
length: 15
J: TRBJ2-2
size: .
D: .
V: TRBV28

CDR3: CASTPRTSGRYQEQFF
DNA: TGTGCCAGCACCCCTAGGACTAGCGGGCGCTACCAGGAGCAGTTCTTC
length: 16
J: TRBJ2-1
size: .
D: TRBD2
V: TRBV28

CDR3: CASSLVGLAGRTDTQYF
DNA: TGCGCCAGCAGCTTGGTTGGACTAGCGGGGCGCACAGATACGCAGTATTTT
length: 17
J: TRBJ2-3
size: .
D: TRBD2
V: TRBV5-1

CDR3: CASSLLAGAVETQYF
DNA: TGTGCCAGCAGCTTACTAGCGGGAGCGGTAGAGACCCAGTACTTC
length: 15
J: TRBJ2-5
size: .
D: TRBD2
V: TRBV7-9

CDR3: CASSSTGQGTDTQYF
DNA: TGTGCCAGCAGCTCCACGGGACAGGGGACCGATACGCAGTATTTT
length: 15
J: TRBJ2-3
size: once
D: TRBD1
V: TRBV7-3

CDR3: CASSLKISGISTDTQYF
DNA: TGCGCCAGCAGCTTGAAAATTAGCGGGATTAGCACAGATACGCAGTATTTT
length: 17
J: TRBJ2-3
size: .
D: TRBD2
V: TRBV5-1

CDR3: CASSYVRGHEQFF
DNA: TGTGCCAGCAGTTACGTGCGGGGTCATGAGCAGTTCTTC
length: 13
J: TRBJ2-1
size: .
D: .
V: TRBV6-5

CDR3: CASSLAGNTEAFF
DNA: TGCGCCAGCAGCTTGGCGGGGAATACTGAAGCTTTCTTT
length: 13
J: TRBJ1-1
size: .
D: .
V: TRBV5-1

CDR3: CASSLGQTRHEQYF
DNA: TGCGCCAGCAGCTTGGGACAGACAAGGCACGAGCAGTACTTC
length: 14
J: TRBJ2-7
size: .
D: .
V: TRBV5-1

CDR3: CASSITGAWSNEQFF
DNA: TGTGCCAGTAGTATAACGGGAGCTTGGTCCAATGAGCAGTTCTTC
length: 15
J: TRBJ2-1
size: .
D: .
V: TRBV19

CDR3: CASSEGHYGYTF
DNA: TGTGCCAGCAGCGAGGGCCACTATGGCTACACCTTC
length: 12
J: TRBJ1-2
size: .
D: .
V: TRBV7-8

CDR3: CSAAGGYGYTF
DNA: TGCAGTGCAGCAGGAGGCTATGGCTACACCTTC
length: 11
J: TRBJ1-2
size: .
D: .
V: TRBV20-1

CDR3: CASSRGPAGNSNQPQHF
DNA: TGCGCCAGCAGCCGCGGGCCAGCCGGGAATAGCAATCAGCCCCAGCATTTT
length: 17
J: TRBJ1-5
size: .
D: .
V: TRBV5-1

CDR3: CASSLGAGYPTEAFF
DNA: TGTGCCAGCAGCTTAGGGGCAGGCTACCCCACTGAAGCTTTCTTT
length: 15
J: TRBJ1-1
size: .
D: .
V: TRBV7-2

CDR3: CASSLGTTYYNEQFF
DNA: TGTGCCAGCAGTTTAGGGACTACCTACTACAATGAGCAGTTCTTC
length: 15
J: TRBJ2-1
size: .
D: TRBD2
V: TRBV28

CDR3: CASSRTGGGTDTQYF
DNA: TGTGCCAGCAGTCGGACAGGCGGGGGCACAGATACGCAGTATTTT
length: 15
J: TRBJ2-3
size: .
D: .
V: TRBV6-5

CDR3: CASRTGTANQPQHF
DNA: TGTGCCAGCAGGACCGGGACAGCAAATCAGCCCCAGCATTTT
length: 14
J: TRBJ1-5
size: .
D: TRBD1
V: TRBV5-8

CDR3: CASSYSRTGANEQFF
DNA: TGTGCCAGCAGTTACTCACGAACAGGGGCAAATGAGCAGTTCTTC
length: 15
J: TRBJ2-1
size: once
D: TRBD1
V: TRBV6-5

CDR3: CASSFKSGGSTGELFF
DNA: TGTGCCAGCAGCTTCAAGTCGGGAGGAAGCACCGGGGAGCTGTTTTTT
length: 16
J: TRBJ2-2
size: .
D: TRBD2
V: TRBV5-6

CDR3: CASTRTGHSYNEQFF
DNA: TGTGCCAGCACACGGACAGGCCATTCCTACAATGAGCAGTTCTTC
length: 15
J: TRBJ2-1
size: medium-sized
D: TRBD1
V: TRBV6-5

CDR3: CASSLRTQNTEAFF
DNA: TGCGCCAGCAGCTTACGGACTCAGAACACTGAAGCTTTCTTT
length: 14
J: TRBJ1-1
size: once
D: .
V: TRBV5-1

CDR3: CASSLGGTSGTDTQYF
DNA: TGCGCCAGCAGCCTGGGAGGGACTAGCGGCACAGATACGCAGTATTTT
length: 16
J: TRBJ2-3
size: .
D: TRBD2
V: TRBV5-1

CDR3: CASSFRTGGAYEQYF
DNA: TGTGCCAGCAGCTTCAGGACAGGGGGCGCCTACGAGCAGTACTTC
length: 15
J: TRBJ2-7
size: .
D: TRBD1
V: TRBV7-6

CDR3: CASSPTGNYGYTF
DNA: TGTGCCAGCAGCCCGACAGGGAACTATGGCTACACCTTC
length: 13
J: TRBJ1-2
size: .
D: TRBD1
V: TRBV7-8

CDR3: CASSLGAGQAYEQYF
DNA: TGTGCCAGCAGCTTAGGAGCGGGGCAGGCCTACGAGCAGTACTTC
length: 15
J: TRBJ2-7
size: .
D: TRBD2
V: TRBV7-9